One and the same sample provided the 24 T cell receptor beta chains below, sequenced in a study of T cell responses to AZD1222 COVID-19 vaccine. Only in-frame clones appear in the TCRdb table, and some are missing; sequencing was by immunoSEQ multiplex PCR. The sample comprises approximately 150,000 clones, around nine tenths of which are singletons, and roughly 0.98% rests with the top ten. Sequencing used peripheral blood, obtained 28 days after the second AZD1222 dose. These receptors all come from an adult who received the AZD1222 COVID-19 vaccine.

The rearrangement links TRBV5-1 to TRBJ1-5, with D possibly matching TRBD1 (5 bases). Germline V CDR1 and CDR2: SGHRS, YFSETQ. The V and J ends lost 5 bases and 2 bases respectively, with 11 bases between them. The CDR3 length is 14 residues. The CDR3 nucleotides read TGCGCCAGCAGTTCCCAGGGTGGCAATCAGCCCCAGCATTTT. It codes for CASSSQGGNQPQHF.

J is TRBJ2-4 and V is TRBV6-1; tentatively, D is TRBD1 or TRBD2 (6 bases each). The CDR3 has 16 residues. Germline V gene lookup returns CDR1 MNHNS and CDR2 SASEGT. V was trimmed by 1 base and J by 0 bases, leaving 10 bases between them. For the CDR3, the DNA is TGTGCCAGCAGTGAAGGGGGGGCGAGAGCCAAAAACATTCAGTACTTC. Translating it yields CASSEGGARAKNIQYF.

This clone was seen a handful of times. V gene TRBV29-1 combines with J gene TRBJ1-2; possible D gene TRBD1, 5 bases. V lost 7 bases to trimming and J lost 2 bases, with 17 bases between them. Germline V gene data show CDR1 as SQVTM and CDR2 as ANQGSEA. The CDR3 is 14 residues long. The CDR3 sequence: CSAAGGFSNYGYTF. The DNA for the CDR3 is TGCAGCGCCGCGGGGGGGTTTTCCAACTATGGCTACACCTTC.

Only one count was recorded for this clone. V gene TRBV4-2 combines with J gene TRBJ2-3; TRBD2 is a possible D gene (6 bases). The ends were cut back, 0 bases at V and 0 bases at J, with 10 bases in the middle. This CDR3 spans 16 amino acids. Germline lookup yields CDR1 LGHNA and CDR2 YNFKEQ. The CDR3 here is CASSQDRGGSTDTQYF. CDR3 sequence (DNA): TGTGCCAGCAGCCAAGATCGTGGGGGGAGCACAGATACGCAGTATTTT.

The chain uses TRBV3-1 (or the pseudogene TRBV3-2) and TRBJ1-2, with 11 positions matching TRBD1. V trimming: 4 bases; J trimming: 11 bases; junction bases outside the gene matches: 6. In germline, CDR1 is LGHDT, CDR2 YNNKEL (reference sequence). The length of the CDR3 is 13 residues. Written as DNA, the CDR3 is TGTGCCAGCAGCCCCTCCGGGACAGGGGGATACACCTTC. The encoded protein is CASSPSGTGGYTF.

This chain links TRBV28 with TRBJ1-5; D perhaps matches TRBD1 (5 bases). The CDR3 length is 13 residues. V shed 10 bases and J shed 6 bases, with 16 bases lying between them. Germline V CDR1 and CDR2: MDHEN, SYDVKM. For the CDR3, the DNA is TGTGCCACCAGAGACTGGGGCAGTCAGCCCCAGCATTTT. Translated: CATRDWGSQPQHF.

J is TRBJ1-2 and V is TRBV6-5; D remains ambiguous. The CDR3 has 15 residues. V shed 8 bases and J shed 0 bases, with 16 bases lying between them. Per germline, CDR1 MNHEY and CDR2 SVGAGI. In DNA, the CDR3 is TGTGCCAGCGCAATCGGACGGAAGACTAACTATGGCTACACCTTC. Translating gives CASAIGRKTNYGYTF.

V usage is TRBV28 and J usage is TRBJ2-4, with D possibly being TRBD2 (6 bases). CDR1 and CDR2 from the germline V gene are MDHEN and SYDVKM. This CDR3 contains 16 residues. Between the trimmed V and J ends, which lost 3 bases and 2 bases, there was a span of 14 bases. CDR3 amino acids: CASSFSGSGTKNIQYF. CDR3 sequence (DNA): TGTGCCAGCAGTTTCTCGGGTAGCGGTACCAAAAACATTCAGTACTTC.

This sequence joins TRBV5-6 and TRBJ2-2; 7 nucleotides line up with TRBD1. V lost 1 base, J lost 6 bases, and 9 bases stayed unmatched. Germline CDR1 SGHDT, CDR2 YYEEEE. The CDR3 spans 16 residues. The CDR3 DNA follows: TGTGCCAGCAGCTTGCGTAACACAGGGGTCGCCGGGGAGCTGTTTTTT. Translating it yields CASSLRNTGVAGELFF.

The chain recombines TRBV10-1 with TRBJ2-1; D is perhaps TRBD2 (5 bases). The CDR3 extends over 13 amino acids. Germline CDR1 reads WNHNN; CDR2 reads SYGVQD (reference sequence). With 2 bases removed from V and 7 bases from J, the gap between germline ends came to 9 bases. In nucleotides, the CDR3 is TGCGCCAGCAGTGAGGGACTGGGGAATGAGCAGTTCTTC. Its translation: CASSEGLGNEQFF.

V is TRBV5-4 and J is TRBJ2-7; D remains ambiguous. The CDR3 extends over 11 amino acids. Trimming took off 3 bases at V and 2 bases at J, with 3 bases between the two ends. Germline values: CDR1 SGHNT, CDR2 YYREEE (reference sequence). DNA for the CDR3: TGTGCCAGCAGCTCGGCCTACGAGCAGTACTTC. This encodes CASSSAYEQYF.

The rearrangement joins TRBV18 to TRBJ1-3, with 8 bases that match TRBD1. With 4 bases clipped from V and 2 bases from J, the junction kept 7 bases outside the gene matches. CDR3 length: 16 residues. Germline V CDR1 and CDR2: KGHSH, LQKENI. CDR3 amino acids: CASSLSSGGTGNTIYF. Written as DNA, the CDR3 is TGTGCCAGCTCACTCTCATCAGGGGGCACTGGAAACACCATATATTTT.

This clone was detected only once. The chain couples TRBV18 to TRBJ1-4; possible D gene TRBD1, 5 bases. V was trimmed by 6 bases and J by 2 bases, leaving 7 bases between them. Germline V lookup: CDR1 KGHSH, CDR2 LQKENI. The CDR3 has 13 residues. This CDR3 reads CASSGATNEKLFF. CDR3 nucleotides: TGTGCCAGCTCCGGGGCCACTAATGAAAAACTGTTTTTT.

The chain employs TRBV7-9 and TRBJ1-4; D unresolved. This CDR3 region has 16 residues. CDR1 is SEHNR, CDR2 FQNEAQ, per germline (reference sequence). Trimming pared 4 bases from V and 7 bases from J, leaving 19 bases between. The CDR3 DNA sequence: TGTGCCAGCAGCTCCACCGGGAGCTTATATGGTGAAAAACTGTTTTTT. Its translation: CASSSTGSLYGEKLFF.

This rearrangement joins TRBV4-1 to TRBJ1-1; 7 bases align to TRBD1. Looked up from germline, CDR1 is MGHRA and CDR2 is YSYEKL. The CDR3 contains 15 residues. V gave up 4 bases and J gave up 5 bases; unmatched junction bases: 10. The CDR3, as DNA: TGCGCCAGCAGCCCTTTTACAGGGGAAAAAACTGAAGCTTTCTTT. It specifies CASSPFTGEKTEAFF.

This chain links TRBV7-9 with TRBJ2-1; no definite D call. The germline V gene encodes CDR1 SEHNR and CDR2 FQNEAQ (reference sequence). This CDR3 is 14 amino acids long. With 1 base removed from V and 9 bases from J, the gap between germline ends came to 13 bases. This CDR3 is CASSLVGLAVEQFF. CDR3 nucleotides: TGTGCCAGCAGCTTAGTGGGCTTAGCTGTTGAGCAGTTCTTC.

The V call is TRBV3-1 (or the pseudogene TRBV3-2), the J call TRBJ1-2; tentatively, D is TRBD1 (5 bases). V was cut by 2 bases and J by 4 bases, with 17 bases left in between. From germline, CDR1 is LGHDT and CDR2 YNNKEL (reference sequence). CDR3 length equals 16 residues. The CDR3 DNA sequence: TGTGCCAGCAGCCAACGGGCAGGGAGTGGTGTCTATGGCTACACCTTC. Amino acids: CASSQRAGSGVYGYTF.

This clone has just a few counts. The gene calls are TRBV14 and TRBJ2-5, with D unclear. The CDR3 runs to 12 residues. Trimming pared 7 bases from V and 5 bases from J, leaving 11 bases between. Germline CDR1 SGHDN, CDR2 FVKESK. The chain's CDR3 is CASTPRRETQYF. The CDR3 DNA follows: TGTGCCAGCACTCCTCGGCGGGAGACCCAGTACTTC.

The V gene is TRBV9, the J gene TRBJ1-1; TRBD1 might be the D (6 bases). CDR3 size: 13 residues. The germline V and J ends were trimmed by 2 bases and 7 bases, with 12 bases remaining between them. Germline V lookup: CDR1 SGDLS, CDR2 YYNGEE. The CDR3 bases are TGTGCCAGCAGCGTGGCCCAAGGGGGTGAAGCTTTCTTT. Its protein is CASSVAQGGEAFF.

The rearrangement joins TRBV2 to TRBJ2-3; D may match TRBD1 or TRBD2 (6 bases each). This CDR3 has 14 residues. With 2 bases removed from V and 6 bases from J, the gap between germline ends came to 12 bases. Germline V lookup: CDR1 SNHLY, CDR2 FYNNEI. Here the CDR3 reads CASSEWGAVDTQYF. The CDR3 DNA follows: TGTGCCAGCAGTGAATGGGGGGCGGTGGATACGCAGTATTTT.

The chain couples TRBV5-4 to TRBJ2-2; TRBD2 aligns across 8 bases. The CDR3 length is 15 residues. Germline-derived CDR1 and CDR2 are SGHNT and YYREEE (reference sequence). V gave up 4 bases and J gave up 6 bases; unmatched junction bases: 8. CDR3 in amino acids: CASSPGGGLAGELFF. CDR3 DNA sequence: TGTGCCAGCAGCCCGGGAGGGGGGTTAGCCGGGGAGCTGTTTTTT.

The chain joins TRBV18 to TRBJ1-1, with D possibly matching TRBD1 (5 bases). CDR1 is KGHSH and CDR2 is LQKENI in the germline V gene. The CDR3 contains 15 residues. V was clipped by 3 bases and J by 2 bases, with 13 bases between them. The CDR3 DNA sequence: TGTGCCAGCTCACCCCTAATAGGGGTAAACACTGAAGCTTTCTTT. This encodes CASSPLIGVNTEAFF.

The J gene is TRBJ1-2, the V gene TRBV7-8; D may be TRBD1 (5 bases). From germline, CDR1 is SGHVS and CDR2 FQNEAQ. The CDR3 has 15 amino acids. V lost 1 base, J lost 6 bases, and 15 bases lay in between. CDR3 loop: CASSLVPGLGHGYTF. In nucleotides, the CDR3 is TGTGCCAGCAGCTTAGTTCCAGGGCTAGGGCATGGCTACACCTTC.

Concerning this clone itself: An end of the junction differs from the germline gene, which may be a read error. The CDR3 loop reads CASRQEARRSYQETQYF. The DNA for the CDR3 is TGTGCCAGCAGACAAGAGGCCCGACGTTCGTACCAAGAGACCCAGTACTTC. V and J are TRBV3-1 (or the pseudogene TRBV3-2) and TRBJ2-5; D remains ambiguous. Germline V gene data show CDR1 as LGHDT and CDR2 as YNNKEL (reference sequence). The CDR3 runs to 17 residues.